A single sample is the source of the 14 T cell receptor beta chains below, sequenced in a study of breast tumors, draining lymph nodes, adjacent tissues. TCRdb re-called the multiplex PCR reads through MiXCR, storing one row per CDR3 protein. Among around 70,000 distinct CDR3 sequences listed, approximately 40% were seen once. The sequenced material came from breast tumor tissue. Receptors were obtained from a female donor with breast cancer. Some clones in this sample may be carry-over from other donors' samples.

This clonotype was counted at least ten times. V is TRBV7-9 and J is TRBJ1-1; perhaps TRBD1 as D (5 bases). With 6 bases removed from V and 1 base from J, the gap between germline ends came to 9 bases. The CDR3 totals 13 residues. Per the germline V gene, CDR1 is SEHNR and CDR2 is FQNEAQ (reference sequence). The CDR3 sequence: CASSLTGNTEAFF. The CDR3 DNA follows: TGTGCCAGCAGTCTAACAGGGAACACTGAAGCTTTCTTT.

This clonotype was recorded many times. The CDR3, as DNA: TGTGCCAGCAGCTTAGGCTCTCGGGCGGGGGGTGGAGAGACCCAGTACTTC. Protein product: CASSLGSRAGGGETQYF. V is TRBV7-2 and J is TRBJ2-5; TRBD2 matches 8 bases. There are 17 residues in the CDR3. After removal of 1 base from V and 4 bases from J, the junction contained 11 bases not matched to a gene. The germline V gene has CDR1 SGHTA and CDR2 FQGNSA.

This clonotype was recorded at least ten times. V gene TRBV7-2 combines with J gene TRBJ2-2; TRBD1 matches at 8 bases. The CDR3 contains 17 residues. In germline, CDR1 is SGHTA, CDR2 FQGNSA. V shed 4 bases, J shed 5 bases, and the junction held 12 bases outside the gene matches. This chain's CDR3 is CASSSHLRGRHTGELFF. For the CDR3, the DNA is TGTGCCAGCAGCTCGCACCTCAGGGGGCGGCATACCGGGGAGCTGTTTTTT.

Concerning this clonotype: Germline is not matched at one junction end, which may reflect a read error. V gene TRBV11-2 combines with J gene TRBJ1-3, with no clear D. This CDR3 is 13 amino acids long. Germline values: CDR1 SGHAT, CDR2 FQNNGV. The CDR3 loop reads CASSPSRGSTIYF. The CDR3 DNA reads TGTGCCAGCAGCCCCTCCCGTGGAAGCACCATATACTTT.

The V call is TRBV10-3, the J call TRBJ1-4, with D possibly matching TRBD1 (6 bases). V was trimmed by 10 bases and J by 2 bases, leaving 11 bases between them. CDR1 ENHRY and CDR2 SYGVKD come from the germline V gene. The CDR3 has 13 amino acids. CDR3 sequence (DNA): TGTGCCACCACAGGGTCCACTAATGAAAAACTGTTTTTT. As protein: CATTGSTNEKLFF.

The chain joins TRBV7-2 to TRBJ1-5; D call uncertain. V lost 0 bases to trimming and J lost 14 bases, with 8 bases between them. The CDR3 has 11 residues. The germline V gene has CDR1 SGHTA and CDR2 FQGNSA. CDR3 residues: CASSLAVPEHF. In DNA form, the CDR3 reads TGTGCCAGCAGCTTAGCCGTCCCCGAGCATTTT.

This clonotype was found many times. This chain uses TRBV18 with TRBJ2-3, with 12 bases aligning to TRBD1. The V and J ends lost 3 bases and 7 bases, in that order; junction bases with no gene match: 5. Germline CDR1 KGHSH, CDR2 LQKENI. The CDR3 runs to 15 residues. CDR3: CASSPGTGGLNTQYF. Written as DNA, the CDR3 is TGTGCCAGCTCACCCGGGACAGGGGGCCTGAATACGCAGTATTTT.

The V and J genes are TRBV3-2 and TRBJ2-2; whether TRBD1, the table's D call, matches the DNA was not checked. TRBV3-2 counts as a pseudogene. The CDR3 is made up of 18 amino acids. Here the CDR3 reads CASSQLAQGCANTGELFF. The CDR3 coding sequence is TGTGCCAGCAGCCAATTAGCACAGGGCTGTGCGAACACCGGGGAGCTGTTTTTT.

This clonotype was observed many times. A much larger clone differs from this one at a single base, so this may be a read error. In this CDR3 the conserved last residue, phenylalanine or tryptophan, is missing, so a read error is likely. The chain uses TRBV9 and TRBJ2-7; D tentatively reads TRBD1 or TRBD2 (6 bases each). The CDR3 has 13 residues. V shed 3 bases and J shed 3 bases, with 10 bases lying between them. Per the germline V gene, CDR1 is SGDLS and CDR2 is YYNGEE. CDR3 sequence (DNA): TGTGCCAGCAGCGGGGGGGCCTTCTACGAGCAGTACTCC. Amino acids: CASSGGAFYEQYS.

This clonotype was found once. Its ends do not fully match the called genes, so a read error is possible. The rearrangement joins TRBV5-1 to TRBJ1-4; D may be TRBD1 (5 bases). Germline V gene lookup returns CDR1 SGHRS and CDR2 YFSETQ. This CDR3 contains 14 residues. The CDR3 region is CASSLARRGEKLSF. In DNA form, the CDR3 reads TGCGCCAGCAGCTTGGCCAGGCGAGGGGAAAAACTGTCTTTT. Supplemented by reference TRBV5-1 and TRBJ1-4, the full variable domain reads KAGVTQTPRYLIKTRGQQVTLSCSPISGHRSVSWYQQTPGQGLQFLFEYFSETQRNKGNFPGRFSGRQFSNSRSEMNVSTLELGDSALYLCASSLARRGEKLSFGSGTQLSVL.

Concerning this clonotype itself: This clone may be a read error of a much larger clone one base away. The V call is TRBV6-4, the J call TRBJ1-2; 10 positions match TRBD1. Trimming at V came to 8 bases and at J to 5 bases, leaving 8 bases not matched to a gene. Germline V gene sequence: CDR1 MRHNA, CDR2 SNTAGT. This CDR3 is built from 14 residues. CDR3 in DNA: TGTGCCAGCGGTCACCGGACAGGGGGTTATGGCTACACCTTC. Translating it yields CASGHRTGGYGYTF.

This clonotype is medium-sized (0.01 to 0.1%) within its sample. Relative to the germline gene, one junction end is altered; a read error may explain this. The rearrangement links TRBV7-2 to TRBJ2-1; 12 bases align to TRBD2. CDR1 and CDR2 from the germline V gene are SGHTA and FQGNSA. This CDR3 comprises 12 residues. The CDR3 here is CASSHRTSGVGF. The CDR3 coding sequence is TGTGCCAGCAGCCACCGGACTAGCGGGGTAGGCTTC. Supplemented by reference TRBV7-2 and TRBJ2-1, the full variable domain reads GAGVSQSPSNKVTEKGKDVELRCDPISGHTALYWYRQSLGQGLEFLIYFQGNSAPDKSGLPSDRFSAERTGGSVSTLTIQRTQQEDSAVYLCASSHRTSGVGFGPGTRLTVL.

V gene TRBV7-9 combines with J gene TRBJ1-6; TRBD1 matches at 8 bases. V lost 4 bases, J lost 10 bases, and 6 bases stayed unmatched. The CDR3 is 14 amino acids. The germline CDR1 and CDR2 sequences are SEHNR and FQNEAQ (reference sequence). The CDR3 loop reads CASSSRQGRSPLHF. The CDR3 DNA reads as TGTGCCAGCAGCTCCAGACAGGGGCGGTCACCCCTCCACTTT.

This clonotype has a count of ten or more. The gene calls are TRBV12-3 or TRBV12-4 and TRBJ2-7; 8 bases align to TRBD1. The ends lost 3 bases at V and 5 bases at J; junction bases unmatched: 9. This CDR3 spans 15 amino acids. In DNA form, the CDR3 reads TGTGCCAGCAGTTTTCCCGGGACAGGAACCCACGAGCAGTACTTC. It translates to CASSFPGTGTHEQYF.